Sequencing of this T cell receptor (beta chain) was carried out in a study of cytomegalovirus exposure and HLA in healthy donors. 60 Vbeta and 13 Jbeta primers were used in PCR. TCRdb keeps only in-frame clones here, not all; method: immunoSEQ multiplex PCR. The repertoire includes roughly 150,000 clones, approximately 82% of them detected once, and around 1.4% sits in the top ten. The specimen sequenced was PBMCs. The receptor was derived from a male donor in good health and CMV-seronegative.

CDR3 bases: TGTGCCTGGAGCCCACCGGATTACGGAGCTAATGAAAAACTGTTTTTT. Protein sequence: CAWSPPDYGANEKLFF. V and J are TRBV30 and TRBJ1-4; D gene ambiguous. Germline-derived CDR1 and CDR2 are GTSNPN and SVGIG (reference sequence). V was pared by 3 bases and J by 3 bases, with 17 bases between. The CDR3 is 16 residues long.